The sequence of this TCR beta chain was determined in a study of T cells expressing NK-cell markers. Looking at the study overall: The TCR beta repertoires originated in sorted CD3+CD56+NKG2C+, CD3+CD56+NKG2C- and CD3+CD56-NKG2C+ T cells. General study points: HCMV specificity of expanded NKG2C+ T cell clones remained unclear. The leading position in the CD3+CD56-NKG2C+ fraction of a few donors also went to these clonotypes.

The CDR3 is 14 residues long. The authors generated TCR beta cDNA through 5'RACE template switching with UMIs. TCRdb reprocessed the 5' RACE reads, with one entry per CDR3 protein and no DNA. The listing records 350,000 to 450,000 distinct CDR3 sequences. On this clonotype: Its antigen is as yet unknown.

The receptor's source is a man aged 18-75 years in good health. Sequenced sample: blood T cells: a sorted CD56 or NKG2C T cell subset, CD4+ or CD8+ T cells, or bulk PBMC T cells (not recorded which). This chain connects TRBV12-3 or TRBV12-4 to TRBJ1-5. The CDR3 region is CASSQDLTLLSQHF.